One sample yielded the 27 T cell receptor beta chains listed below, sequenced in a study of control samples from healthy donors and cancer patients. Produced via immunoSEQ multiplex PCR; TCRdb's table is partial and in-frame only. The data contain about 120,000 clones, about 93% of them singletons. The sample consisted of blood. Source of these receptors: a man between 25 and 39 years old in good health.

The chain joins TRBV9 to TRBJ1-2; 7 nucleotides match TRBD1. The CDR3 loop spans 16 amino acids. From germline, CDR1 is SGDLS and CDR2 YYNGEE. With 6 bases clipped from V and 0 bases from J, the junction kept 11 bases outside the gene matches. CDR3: CASTIGGQSPNYGYTF. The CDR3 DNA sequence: TGTGCCAGCACTATAGGGGGACAGTCCCCTAACTATGGCTACACCTTC.

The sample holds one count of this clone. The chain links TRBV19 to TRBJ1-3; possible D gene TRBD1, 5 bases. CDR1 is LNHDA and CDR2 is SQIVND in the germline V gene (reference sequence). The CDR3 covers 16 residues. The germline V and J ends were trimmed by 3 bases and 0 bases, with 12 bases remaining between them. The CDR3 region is CASSIRGPASGNTIYF. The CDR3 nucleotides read TGTGCCAGTAGTATTAGGGGTCCCGCCTCTGGAAACACCATATATTTT.

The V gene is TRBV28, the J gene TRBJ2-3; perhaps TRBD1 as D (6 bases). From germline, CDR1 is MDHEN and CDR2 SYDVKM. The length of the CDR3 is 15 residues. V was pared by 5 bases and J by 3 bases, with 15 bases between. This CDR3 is CASSPGARTTDTQYF. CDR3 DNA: TGTGCCAGCAGTCCAGGGGCACGGACTACAGATACGCAGTATTTT.

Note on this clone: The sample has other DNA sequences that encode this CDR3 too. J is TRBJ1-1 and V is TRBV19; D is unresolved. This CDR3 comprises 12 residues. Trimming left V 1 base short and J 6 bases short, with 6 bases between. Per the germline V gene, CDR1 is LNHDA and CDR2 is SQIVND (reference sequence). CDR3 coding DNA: TGTGCCAGTAGTATAGGGGGTTCTGAAGCTTTCTTT. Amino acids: CASSIGGSEAFF. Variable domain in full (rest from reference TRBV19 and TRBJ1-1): DGGITQSPKYLFRKEGQNVTLSCEQNLNHDAMYWYRQDPGQGLRLIYYSQIVNDFQKGDIAEGYSVSREKKESFPLTVTSAQKNPTAFYLCASSIGGSEAFFGQGTRLTVV.

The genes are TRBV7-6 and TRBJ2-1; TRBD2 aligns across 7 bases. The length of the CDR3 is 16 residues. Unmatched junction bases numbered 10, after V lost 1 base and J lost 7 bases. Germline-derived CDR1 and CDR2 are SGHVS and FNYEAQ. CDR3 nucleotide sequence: TGTGCCAGCAGCTTAGATGTCCAGCGGGGTTGGAATGAGCAGTTCTTC. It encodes CASSLDVQRGWNEQFF.

The chain's CDR3 is CASSLWEGGIGGYTF. DNA for the CDR3: TGTGCCAGCAGCTTGTGGGAAGGGGGAATTGGTGGCTACACCTTC. The rearrangement joins TRBV5-4 to TRBJ1-2; weak D call: TRBD1 (6 bases). CDR1 SGHNT and CDR2 YYREEE come from the germline V gene (reference sequence). The germline V and J ends were trimmed by 1 base and 7 bases, with 17 bases remaining between them. This CDR3 is built from 15 residues.

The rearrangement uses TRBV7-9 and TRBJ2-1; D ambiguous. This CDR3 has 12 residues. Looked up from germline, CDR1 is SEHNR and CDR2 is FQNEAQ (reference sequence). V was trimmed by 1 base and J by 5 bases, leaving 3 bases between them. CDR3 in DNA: TGTGCCAGCAGCTTAGGCGACAATGAGCAGTTCTTC. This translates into CASSLGDNEQFF.

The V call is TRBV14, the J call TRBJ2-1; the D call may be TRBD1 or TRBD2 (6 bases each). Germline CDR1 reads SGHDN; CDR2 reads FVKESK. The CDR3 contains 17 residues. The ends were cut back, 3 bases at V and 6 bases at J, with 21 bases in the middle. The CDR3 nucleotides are TGTGCCAGCAGCCACCCTTCGGGGGCCCCCCAACGCAATGAGCAGTTCTTC. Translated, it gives CASSHPSGAPQRNEQFF.

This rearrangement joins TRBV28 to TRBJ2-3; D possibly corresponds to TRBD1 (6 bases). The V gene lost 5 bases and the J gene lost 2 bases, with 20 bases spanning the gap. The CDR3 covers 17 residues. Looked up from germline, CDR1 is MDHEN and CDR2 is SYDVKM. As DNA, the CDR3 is TGTGCCAGCAGTGCCCGCGGGCAGGGGTCGAACACAGATACGCAGTATTTT. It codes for CASSARGQGSNTDTQYF.

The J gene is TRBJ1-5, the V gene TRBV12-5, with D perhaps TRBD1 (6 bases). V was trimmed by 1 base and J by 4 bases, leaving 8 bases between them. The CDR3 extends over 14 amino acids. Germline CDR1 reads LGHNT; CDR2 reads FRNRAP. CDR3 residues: CASGLGTVNQPQHF. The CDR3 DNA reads TGTGCTAGTGGTTTGGGGACAGTAAATCAGCCCCAGCATTTT.

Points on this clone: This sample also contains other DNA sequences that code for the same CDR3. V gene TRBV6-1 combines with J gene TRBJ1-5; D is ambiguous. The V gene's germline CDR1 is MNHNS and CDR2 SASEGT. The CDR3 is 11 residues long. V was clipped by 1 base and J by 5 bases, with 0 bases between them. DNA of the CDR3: TGTGCCAGCAGTGAAGATCAGCCCCAGCATTTT. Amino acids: CASSEDQPQHF.

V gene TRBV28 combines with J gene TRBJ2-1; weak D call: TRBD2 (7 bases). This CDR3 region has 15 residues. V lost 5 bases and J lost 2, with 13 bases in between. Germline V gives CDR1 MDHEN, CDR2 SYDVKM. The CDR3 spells CASSPSGGAYNEQFF. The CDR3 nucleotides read TGTGCCAGCAGTCCGTCGGGGGGCGCCTACAATGAGCAGTTCTTC.

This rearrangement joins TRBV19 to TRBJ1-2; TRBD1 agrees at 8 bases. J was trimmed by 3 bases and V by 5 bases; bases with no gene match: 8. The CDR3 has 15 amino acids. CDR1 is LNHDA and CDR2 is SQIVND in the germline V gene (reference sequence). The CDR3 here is CASSYSPGGDYGYTF. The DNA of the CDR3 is TGTGCCAGTAGTTATTCCCCAGGGGGCGACTATGGCTACACCTTC. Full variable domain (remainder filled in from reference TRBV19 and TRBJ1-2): DGGITQSPKYLFRKEGQNVTLSCEQNLNHDAMYWYRQDPGQGLRLIYYSQIVNDFQKGDIAEGYSVSREKKESFPLTVTSAQKNPTAFYLCASSYSPGGDYGYTFGSGTRLTVV.

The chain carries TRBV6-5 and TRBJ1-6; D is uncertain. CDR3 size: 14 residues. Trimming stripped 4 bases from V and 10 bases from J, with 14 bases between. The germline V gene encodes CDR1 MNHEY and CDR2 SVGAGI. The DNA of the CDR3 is TGTGCCAGCAGTTTTAAACAGTCAGCCTCACCCCTCCACTTT. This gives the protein CASSFKQSASPLHF.

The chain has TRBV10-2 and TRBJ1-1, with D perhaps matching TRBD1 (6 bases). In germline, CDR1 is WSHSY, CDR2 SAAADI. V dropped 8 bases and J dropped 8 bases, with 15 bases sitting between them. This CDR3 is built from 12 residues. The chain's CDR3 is CASGDYRAEAFF. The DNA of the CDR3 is TGCGCCAGCGGGGATTACAGGGCCGAAGCTTTCTTT.

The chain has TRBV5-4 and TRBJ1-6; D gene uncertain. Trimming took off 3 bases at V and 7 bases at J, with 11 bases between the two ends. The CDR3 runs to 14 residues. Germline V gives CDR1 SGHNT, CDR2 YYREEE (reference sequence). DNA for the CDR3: TGTGCCAGCAGCTCCGGGAGCACGAATTCACCCCTCCACTTT. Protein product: CASSSGSTNSPLHF.

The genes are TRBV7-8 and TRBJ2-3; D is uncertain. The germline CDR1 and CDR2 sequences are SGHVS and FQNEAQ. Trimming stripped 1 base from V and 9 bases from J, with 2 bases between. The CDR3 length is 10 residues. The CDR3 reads CASSLETQYF. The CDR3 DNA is TGTGCCAGCAGCTTAGAAACGCAGTATTTT.

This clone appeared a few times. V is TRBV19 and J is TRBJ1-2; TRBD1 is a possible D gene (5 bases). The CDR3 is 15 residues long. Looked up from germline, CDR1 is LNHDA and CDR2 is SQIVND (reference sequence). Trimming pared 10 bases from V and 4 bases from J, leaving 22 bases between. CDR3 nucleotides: TGTGCCACCCGGCGGGAAAGGGGCCCTAGCTATGGCTACACCTTC. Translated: CATRRERGPSYGYTF. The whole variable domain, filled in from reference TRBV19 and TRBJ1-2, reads DGGITQSPKYLFRKEGQNVTLSCEQNLNHDAMYWYRQDPGQGLRLIYYSQIVNDFQKGDIAEGYSVSREKKESFPLTVTSAQKNPTAFYLCATRRERGPSYGYTFGSGTRLTVV.

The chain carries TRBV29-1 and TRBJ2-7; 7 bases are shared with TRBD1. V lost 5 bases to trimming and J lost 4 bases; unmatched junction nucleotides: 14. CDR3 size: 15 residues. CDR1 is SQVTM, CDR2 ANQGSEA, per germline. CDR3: CSVWGRDRDSYEQYF. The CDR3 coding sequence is TGCAGCGTTTGGGGTCGCGACAGGGATTCATACGAGCAGTACTTC.

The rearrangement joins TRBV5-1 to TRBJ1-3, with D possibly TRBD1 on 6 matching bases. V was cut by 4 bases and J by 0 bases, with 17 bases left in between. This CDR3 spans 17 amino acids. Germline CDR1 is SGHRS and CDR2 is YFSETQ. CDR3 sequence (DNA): TGCGCCAGCAGCCTTGAACAGGGCTTCCCCTCTGGAAACACCATATATTTT. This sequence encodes CASSLEQGFPSGNTIYF.

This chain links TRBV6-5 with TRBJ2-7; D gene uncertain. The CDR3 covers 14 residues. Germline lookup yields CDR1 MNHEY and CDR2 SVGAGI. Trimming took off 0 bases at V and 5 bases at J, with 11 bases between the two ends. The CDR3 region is CASSYSGQLNEQYF. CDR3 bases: TGTGCCAGCAGTTACTCGGGCCAGTTAAACGAGCAGTACTTC.

CDR3 region: CASSPTTSGRYADTQYF. The CDR3 coding sequence is TGTGCCAGTAGCCCGACGACTAGCGGGCGATACGCAGATACGCAGTATTTT. The rearrangement joins TRBV19 to TRBJ2-3; 10 bases agree with TRBD2. Trimming removed 6 bases from V and 4 bases from J; junction bases left unmatched: 13. Germline CDR1 LNHDA, CDR2 SQIVND (reference sequence). The CDR3 totals 17 residues.

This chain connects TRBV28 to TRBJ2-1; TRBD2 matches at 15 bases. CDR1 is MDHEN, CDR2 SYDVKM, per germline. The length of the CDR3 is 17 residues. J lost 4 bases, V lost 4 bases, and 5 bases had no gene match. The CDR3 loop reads CASSWGTSGGYYNEQFF. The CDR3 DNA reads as TGTGCCAGCAGTTGGGGGACTAGCGGGGGGTATTACAATGAGCAGTTCTTC.

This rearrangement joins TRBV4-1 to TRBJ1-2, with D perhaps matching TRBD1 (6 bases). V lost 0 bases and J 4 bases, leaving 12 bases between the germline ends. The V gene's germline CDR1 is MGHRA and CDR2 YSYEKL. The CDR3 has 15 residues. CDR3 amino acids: CASSQDTGGGYGYTF. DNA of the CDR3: TGCGCCAGCAGCCAAGATACGGGGGGCGGCTATGGCTACACCTTC.

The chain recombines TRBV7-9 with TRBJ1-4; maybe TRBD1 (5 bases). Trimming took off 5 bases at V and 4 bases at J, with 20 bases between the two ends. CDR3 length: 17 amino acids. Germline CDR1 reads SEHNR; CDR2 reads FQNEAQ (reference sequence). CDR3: CASSPPRGTANNEKLFF. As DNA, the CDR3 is TGTGCCAGCAGCCCACCCCGGGGGACGGCGAATAATGAAAAACTGTTTTTT.

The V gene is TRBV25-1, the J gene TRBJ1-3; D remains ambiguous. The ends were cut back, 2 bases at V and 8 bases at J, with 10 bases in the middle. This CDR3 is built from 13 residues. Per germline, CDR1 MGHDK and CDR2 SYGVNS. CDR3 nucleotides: TGTGCCAGCAGTGAACGGGTACGAGACACCATATATTTT. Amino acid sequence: CASSERVRDTIYF.

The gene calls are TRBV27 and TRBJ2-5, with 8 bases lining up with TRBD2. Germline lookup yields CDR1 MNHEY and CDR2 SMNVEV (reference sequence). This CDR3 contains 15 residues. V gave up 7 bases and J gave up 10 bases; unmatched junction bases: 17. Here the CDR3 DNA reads TGTGCCAGCATAGGGGCGGGGGGCCCCCCAGCGGACCAGTACTTC. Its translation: CASIGAGGPPADQYF.